A selection of T cell receptor beta chains follows, all from one sample in a study of blood T cell repertoires in COVID-19. Method: immunoSEQ multiplex PCR; TCRdb's copy keeps in-frame clones and lacks some. The data show about 88,000 clones, with nearly 90% seen just once and roughly 5.2% held by the top ten. Sequencing used peripheral blood. Every receptor here comes from a woman aged 80 or over with active COVID-19. Each CDR3 is given with its conserved first and last residue. D genes are given only for firm matches. Not every row has a clone size; where given, it reads once, few, many or a size class.

TRBJ2-2	NA	TRBV28	NA	TGTGCCACGAAACCGACATCCACCGGGGAGCTGTTTTTT	CATKPTSTGELFF
TRBJ2-7	TRBD1	TRBV5-1	NA	TGCGCCAGCAGCCCGGGGACAGGGACCGAGCAGTACTTC	CASSPGTGTEQYF
TRBJ2-1	TRBD2	TRBV18	few	TGTGCCAGCTCCCCGGGACTAGGGGGCAATGAGCAGTTCTTC	CASSPGLGGNEQFF
TRBJ2-6	TRBD1	TRBV27	NA	TGTGCCAGCAGTCCCGGGACAGGGGGCGGGTCTGGGGCCAACGTCCTGACTTTC	CASSPGTGGGSGANVLTF
TRBJ2-1	TRBD2	TRBV19	NA	TGTGCCAGTAGGTTAGCGGGAACAAACAATGAGCAGTTCTTC	CASRLAGTNNEQFF
TRBJ2-2	NA	TRBV9	NA	TGTGCCAGCAGCGTACGTACAGGATACACCGGGGAGCTGTTTTTT	CASSVRTGYTGELFF
TRBJ1-2	NA	TRBV28	NA	TGTGCCAGCAGTTTTACCCCTGAGTATGGCTACACCTTC	CASSFTPEYGYTF
TRBJ1-1	NA	TRBV30	NA	TGTGCCTGGAGTGTACAGACTGAAGCTTTCTTT	CAWSVQTEAFF
TRBJ2-1	TRBD2	TRBV11-3	once	TGTGCCAGCAGCTTAGGGGGACTAGCGGGGAGAGGCTCCTACAATGAGCAGTTCTTC	CASSLGGLAGRGSYNEQFF
TRBJ1-2	TRBD1	TRBV9	NA	TGTGCCAGCAGCGTAGAAGGGACAGCTCACTATGGCTACACCTTC	CASSVEGTAHYGYTF
TRBJ2-4	TRBD1	TRBV13	NA	TGTGCCAGCAGCTTCCGACAGGGAAGGGCCTTAGAAAACATTCAGTACTTC	CASSFRQGRALENIQYF
TRBJ1-1	NA	TRBV7-8	once	TGTGCCAGCAGCTTAAAGGGGGGAGGGGAAGCTTTCTTT	CASSLKGGGEAFF
TRBJ2-3	TRBD2	TRBV5-1	NA	TGCGCCAGCAGCTTGGTTTCAGGGTTCGGACTAGCCGAGGGGAAAGATACGCAGTATTTT	CASSLVSGFGLAEGKDTQYF
TRBJ2-3	NA	TRBV7-3	few	TGTGCCAGCAGCCTTAGTCTTGTTGATACGCAGTATTTT	CASSLSLVDTQYF
TRBJ2-5	NA	TRBV5-5	NA	TGTGCCAGCAGCTTGTTGGGGGGTCAAGAGACCCAGTACTTC	CASSLLGGQETQYF
TRBJ1-1	NA	TRBV7-3	NA	TGTGCCAGCAGCTCCGGACAGAACACTGAAGCTTTCTTT	CASSSGQNTEAFF
TRBJ1-2	NA	TRBV5-4	NA	TGTGCCACCGGGTTACCCAAAAACGGGGACTATGGCTACACCTTC	CATGLPKNGDYGYTF
TRBJ2-1	NA	TRBV4-3	once	TGCGCCAGCAGCCATGCAACCCGGACTACCCGGGATGAGCAGTTCTTC	CASSHATRTTRDEQFF
TRBJ2-3	NA	TRBV7-9	NA	TGTGCCAGCAGCTTGGGGCTCACCACAGATACGCAGTATTTT	CASSLGLTTDTQYF
TRBJ2-5	TRBD1	TRBV18	NA	TGTGCCAGCTCACCAGGGACAGGGGGACAAGAGACCCAGTACTTC	CASSPGTGGQETQYF
TRBJ2-5	NA	TRBV5-1	NA	TGCGCCAGCAGCTTGGAGGGGGAGACCCAGTACTTC	CASSLEGETQYF
TRBJ2-1	TRBD2	TRBV3-1/TRBV3-2	NA	TGTGCCAGCAGCCTGACGGGACTAGGACCCTACAATGAGCAGTTCTTC	CASSLTGLGPYNEQFF
TRBJ2-3	NA	TRBV2	few	TGTGCCAGCAACGAGGATACGCAGTATTTT	CASNEDTQYF
TRBJ2-1	TRBD1	TRBV5-4	NA	TGTGCCAGCAGCCCCGGGACAGTGTACAATGAGCAGTTCTTC	CASSPGTVYNEQFF
TRBJ2-6	NA	TRBV7-2	NA	TGTGCCAGCAGCTTAGGCGGCTCTGGGGCCAACGTCCTGACTTTC	CASSLGGSGANVLTF
TRBJ1-2	NA	TRBV29-1	NA	TGCAGCGTTGAAGACCAGGTTCCATTTAACTATGGCTACACCTTC	CSVEDQVPFNYGYTF